This TCR beta chain emerged from a study of T-cell reconstitution after alpha-beta-depleted transplantation in children. The library targeted TCRbeta and was prepared with unique molecular identifiers. TCRdb re-analysed the PCR reads in MiXCR, keeping a single row per CDR3 protein. Among some 460,000 distinct CDR3 sequences listed, under 20% were seen once. V lost 4 bases to trimming and J lost 4 bases, with 16 bases between them. Per germline, CDR1 KGHDR and CDR2 SFDVKD. CDR3 length: 16 amino acids. In this sample, this clonotype turned up once. The antigen is unknown. Study-level results: The study reportedly traced alpha-beta T cells about two months after transplant to several hundred expanded graft clones.

This chain links TRBV24-1 with TRBJ2-1; D is possibly TRBD1 (5 bases). This specimen consisted of PBMCs, mostly from graft donor cells, obtained 360 days after TCRalphabeta/CD19-depleted stem cell transplant. This clonotype was sampled from a boy younger than two who had a stem cell transplant for Wiskott-Aldrich syndrome, so the T cells may come from the graft donor. CDR3 residues: CATSDSTASKYNEQFF. CDR3 nucleotides: TGTGCCACCAGTGACTCGACAGCAAGTAAATACAATGAGCAGTTCTTC.